The TCR beta chain under discussion was sequenced for a study of T cell responses to AZD1222 COVID-19 vaccine. Study-wide background: Pooling was applied to second doses at about 4 or about 12 weeks. Study outcomes and limitations: Reports indicate that nearly half of spike-specific TCRs are directed at unmutated variant regions. Spike-specific TCR breadth and depth both grew after two AZD1222 doses. Vaccine-associated CD4 TCRs ranged over spike, dominating at 160-218 and 743-854.

The data were produced by immunoSEQ multiplex PCR, yet TCRdb's version contains in-frame clones alone and is incomplete. Altogether about 130,000 clones are present, around 87% being singletons, with the ten largest covering around 9.3%. As to this clone: The antigen remains unidentified.

V was pared by 3 bases and J by 10 bases, with 22 bases between. Looked up from germline, CDR1 is GTSNPN and CDR2 is SVGIG (reference sequence). CDR3 length: 15 residues. This sample comprised peripheral blood, obtained on day 0 of AZD1222 vaccination. The chain carries TRBV30 and TRBJ2-1, with a tentative D call TRBD2 (6 bases). The TCR comes from an adult in good health. The CDR3 DNA sequence: TGTGCCTGGAGAGCGGGCGGGAAACTAAATTGGGAGCAGTTCTTC. Its translation: CAWRAGGKLNWEQFF.